This TCR beta chain was sequenced during a study of Graves' ophthalmopathy and Graves' hyperthyroidism. V lost 0 bases to trimming and J lost 6 bases, with 22 bases between them. CDR1 and CDR2 from the germline V gene are KGHDR and SFDVKD. The CDR3 totals 18 residues. Researchers took RNA transcripts and amplified TCR beta CDR3 regions from them. HTBI-primed RT-PCR formed the first round, and a multiplex PCR formed the second. TCRdb ran MiXCR on the multiplex PCR reads and lists one entry per CDR3 protein. This sample carries about 410,000 distinct CDR3 sequences, about 18% of them seen once, and the ten largest clones take around 1.5%. 7.5 to 10 ml of fresh blood yielded the PBMCs by density gradient.

This clonotype was obtained from a woman under 30 with Graves' ophthalmopathy. Sequencing input: peripheral blood. V is TRBV24-1 and J is TRBJ1-1; maybe TRBD1 (5 bases). The CDR3: CATSDLVEFEGKVAEAFF. The DNA for the CDR3 is TGTGCCACCAGTGATTTGGTCGAATTTGAGGGGAAGGTGGCTGAAGCTTTCTTT.